This T cell receptor beta chain is drawn from a study of T cells in Graves' hyperthyroidism and ophthalmopathy. Study results and limitations: Ophthalmopathy was predicted by the model a median of approximately 6 months ahead of onset.

Patients aged 18 to 65 with hyperthyroidism were newly diagnosed, with duration under 2 months. The study based diagnoses on clinical symptoms, serum thyroxine and TRAb, thyroid ultrasound and orbital computed tomography. PBMCs were collected from an approximately 10 ml volume of fresh peripheral blood. This clonotype has a handful of counts. The antigen remains unidentified. The CDR3 totals 16 residues. V dropped 2 bases and J dropped 5 bases, with 15 bases sitting between them. Germline CDR1 reads SEHNR; CDR2 reads FQNEAQ (reference sequence). RNA transcripts served as the template for amplifying TCR beta CDR3 regions. A first-round RT-PCR of the TCR CDR3 used the HTBI primer set. TCRdb re-called the multiplex PCR reads with MiXCR, one entry per CDR3 protein. The repertoire consists of a few hundred thousand distinct CDR3 sequences, with 15% to 19% occurring once and the leading ten covering about 30%.

The sample was blood. J is TRBJ1-4 and V is TRBV7-9; D call uncertain. This TCR derives from a woman aged 18-30 years with Graves' hyperthyroidism that later progressed to Graves' ophthalmopathy. The CDR3 region has the DNA TGTGCCAGCAGCTTACGGTTGCGCGAGGGAAATGAAAAACTGTTTTTT. Translated, it gives CASSLRLREGNEKLFF.